The T cell receptor (beta chain) under discussion was sequenced for a study of blood T cells in healthy people across ages. Only a few counts were recorded for this clonotype. Germline trimming cut 5 bases from V and 5 bases from J; bases unmatched to any gene: 7. This CDR3 is built from 15 residues. Germline values: CDR1 DFQATT, CDR2 SNEGSKA (reference sequence). Alongside a J-beta primer mix, a sample-barcoded 5' primer served in a second PCR lasting about 6 to 12 cycles. A single record per CDR3 protein comes from TCRdb applying MiXCR to the 5' RACE reads. The table lists over a million distinct CDR3 sequences, almost 25% of them singletons, with approximately 0.79% in the top ten. These sequences were also reported in another study, on T cells of mothers and their children. That paper adds: Second-PCR amplification with M1S added sample barcodes and 2-4 random nucleotides.

V is TRBV20-1 and J is TRBJ2-1, with TRBD2 matching 12 bases. Sequences were obtained from blood. This clonotype was obtained from a girl aged 2-10 years in good health. For the CDR3, the DNA is TGCAGTGCTTTTTTGCTAGCGGGAGGGCACAATGAGCAGTTCTTC. Its protein product is CSAFLLAGGHNEQFF.